Below, 3 T cell receptor beta chains from the same sample are listed, as sequenced in a study of cytomegalovirus exposure and HLA in healthy donors. PCR primers comprised 60 Vbeta and 13 Jbeta primers. Sequenced by immunoSEQ multiplex PCR; TCRdb stores in-frame clones only, minus some. Of roughly 150,000 clones listed, 75% to 90% were seen once; the top ten hold 0.95% to 1.5%. The sequenced sample was PBMCs. Source of these receptors: a female donor in good health and CMV-seronegative.

This clone was counted a single time. The chain uses TRBV18 and TRBJ2-3, with TRBD2 matching over 7 bases. The CDR3 extends over 14 amino acids. Germline values: CDR1 KGHSH, CDR2 LQKENI. After removal of 10 bases from V and 4 bases from J, the junction contained 11 bases not matched to a gene. Written as DNA, the CDR3 is TGTGCCACCAAAGGTCTAGCGGCGGCAGATACGCAGTATTTT. Its protein product is CATKGLAAADTQYF.

This clone came up a few times. This sequence joins TRBV6-5 and TRBJ1-4, with a weak D call TRBD1 (5 bases). From germline, CDR1 is MNHEY and CDR2 SVGAGI. The CDR3 is 14 residues long. V lost 1 base and J 8 bases, leaving 11 bases between the germline ends. This chain's CDR3 is CASSYWGEGEKLFF. The CDR3 DNA follows: TGTGCCAGCAGTTACTGGGGGGAAGGGGAAAAACTGTTTTTT.

The chain links TRBV15 to TRBJ2-7; 9 bases align to TRBD1. After removal of 0 bases from V and 6 bases from J, the junction contained 6 bases not matched to a gene. There are 15 residues in the CDR3. CDR1 and CDR2 from the germline V gene are LNHNV and YYDKDF (reference sequence). The CDR3 sequence is CATSRERGTGSEQYF. The CDR3 nucleotides read TGTGCCACCAGCAGAGAGCGAGGGACAGGGAGCGAGCAGTACTTC.